Below, 25 T cell receptor beta chains from the same sample are listed, as sequenced in a study of naive and memory T cell subsets. Two oligonucleotides, mixed equimolar, formed the beta constant-region primer covering TRBC1 and TRBC2. The ligated cDNA underwent four PCR rounds using SP2 and nested alpha and beta constant-region primers. One entry per CDR3 protein, called by TCRdb with MiXCR from the UMI-ligation and nested PCR reads. The data contain some 83,000 distinct CDR3 sequences, 9% of them singletons. Source material: naive CD8+ T cells from blood. These receptors all come from a human donor in good health.

Many counts were recorded for this clonotype. The chain couples TRBV5-4 to TRBJ2-3, with 8 bases fitting TRBD2. The J segment lost 5 bases and the V segment lost 4 bases, leaving 15 bases of the junction unmatched. The CDR3 loop spans 17 amino acids. Germline V gene sequence: CDR1 SGHNT, CDR2 YYREEE (reference sequence). CDR3 residues: CASSTNGGERAEDTQYF. The CDR3 region has the DNA TGTGCCAGCAGCACTAACGGGGGGGAGAGGGCGGAAGATACGCAGTATTTT. Filled out from reference TRBV5-4 and TRBJ2-3, the complete variable domain reads ETGVTQSPTHLIKTRGQQVTLRCSSQSGHNTVSWYQQALGQGPQFIFQYYREEENGRGNFPPRFSGLQFPNYSSELNVNALELDDSALYLCASSTNGGERAEDTQYFGPGTRLTVL.

The gene calls are TRBV7-2 and TRBJ2-3; 8 positions agree with TRBD2. V lost 7 bases to trimming and J lost 3 bases; unmatched junction nucleotides: 9. The CDR3 extends over 15 amino acids. Looked up from germline, CDR1 is SGHTA and CDR2 is FQGNSA. The CDR3 loop is CASIINSGTTDTQYF. CDR3 nucleotide sequence: TGTGCCAGCATCATAAATAGCGGGACTACAGATACGCAGTATTTT.

This clonotype was recorded a few times. The chain recombines TRBV19 with TRBJ1-5; no clear D gene. The CDR3 contains 14 residues. Trimming took 6 bases from V and 5 from J, leaving 14 bases between them. CDR1 is LNHDA and CDR2 is SQIVND in the germline V gene (reference sequence). CDR3 residues: CASSSGDSYQPQHF. The CDR3 DNA reads TGTGCCAGTAGCTCCGGTGACTCTTATCAGCCCCAGCATTTT.

This clonotype was observed a few times. This chain connects TRBV7-9 to TRBJ2-5; D may be TRBD1 or TRBD2 (5 bases each). V lost 1 base to trimming and J lost 5 bases, with 20 bases between them. From germline, CDR1 is SEHNR and CDR2 FQNEAQ (reference sequence). The CDR3 runs 17 residues. CDR3 sequence (DNA): TGTGCCAGCAGCTTAGGATCGGGACCCCCGAGGTTCGAGACCCAGTACTTC. It yields the protein CASSLGSGPPRFETQYF.

This chain connects TRBV28 to TRBJ2-2; no firm D call. Germline V CDR1 and CDR2: MDHEN, SYDVKM. V was shortened by 7 bases and J by 0 bases, with 9 bases between the two germline ends. This CDR3 region has 14 residues. CDR3 in amino acids: CASTPDPNTGELFF. The CDR3 DNA reads as TGTGCCAGCACACCCGACCCGAACACCGGGGAGCTGTTTTTT.

A few counts support this clonotype. DNA for the CDR3: TGTGCCAGCAGCGCCGCTAGCGGAACTAGCACAGATACGCAGTATTTT. It translates to CASSAASGTSTDTQYF. The chain carries TRBV7-9 and TRBJ2-3; 7 nucleotides match TRBD2. Germline assignment: CDR1 SEHNR and CDR2 FQNEAQ (reference sequence). CDR3 length: 16 residues. The V and J ends lost 5 bases and 0 bases, in that order; junction bases with no gene match: 8.

The chain couples TRBV7-6 to TRBJ2-1; D ambiguous. With 3 bases removed from V and 0 bases from J, the gap between germline ends came to 3 bases. Germline V gives CDR1 SGHVS, CDR2 FNYEAQ. CDR3 length equals 13 residues. This CDR3 is CASSLSSYNEQFF. In DNA, the CDR3 is TGTGCCAGCAGCTTGAGCTCCTACAATGAGCAGTTCTTC.

This clonotype showed up many times. V is TRBV24-1 and J is TRBJ2-2; no clear D gene. This CDR3 has 12 residues. The V and J ends lost 9 bases and 5 bases respectively, with 9 bases between them. Germline V gene sequence: CDR1 KGHDR, CDR2 SFDVKD. CDR3 sequence: CATPPRTGELFF. Here the CDR3 DNA reads TGTGCCACCCCGCCTCGGACCGGGGAGCTGTTTTTT.

Ten or more counts support this clonotype. This chain joins TRBV29-1 and TRBJ2-7, with TRBD1 matching 10 bases. Germline V lookup: CDR1 SQVTM, CDR2 ANQGSEA. The J segment lost 4 bases and the V segment lost 4 bases, leaving 4 bases of the junction unmatched. The CDR3 runs to 13 residues. The CDR3 region is CSVVLDRGYEQYF. CDR3 DNA: TGCAGCGTTGTCTTGGACAGGGGGTACGAGCAGTACTTC.

The sample holds many counts of this clonotype. This chain links TRBV29-1 with TRBJ1-1; 8 nucleotides match TRBD1. The CDR3 spans 15 residues. The germline gives CDR1 SQVTM, CDR2 ANQGSEA. The J segment lost 1 base and the V segment lost 1 base, leaving 5 bases of the junction unmatched. The CDR3 sequence: CSVEARDRKNTEAFF. The CDR3 coding sequence is TGCAGCGTTGAAGCCCGGGACAGGAAGAACACTGAAGCTTTCTTT.

This clonotype appeared a few times. This chain connects TRBV28 to TRBJ1-1; the D is unclear. This CDR3 region has 12 residues. CDR1 and CDR2 (germline): MDHEN, SYDVKM. V lost 5 bases and J lost 1, with 5 bases in between. CDR3 bases: TGTGCCAGCAGTGCCCGGAACACTGAAGCTTTCTTT. Translating gives CASSARNTEAFF.

This clonotype was counted many times. The V and J genes are TRBV29-1 and TRBJ2-6, with 8 bases lining up with TRBD1. V dropped 6 bases and J dropped 3; count of bases not matched to a gene: 1. This CDR3 spans 13 amino acids. Per the germline V gene, CDR1 is SQVTM and CDR2 is ANQGSEA. The CDR3 nucleotides are TGCAGCGTACAGGGGGTTGGGGCCAACGTCCTGACTTTC. Its translation is CSVQGVGANVLTF.

This clonotype has a handful of counts. The chain combines TRBV20-1 with TRBJ2-1; D is unresolved. The V and J ends lost 6 bases and 0 bases respectively, with 12 bases between them. The CDR3 is 14 amino acids. The germline V gene encodes CDR1 DFQATT and CDR2 SNEGSKA (reference sequence). CDR3: CSAPTQSSYNEQFF. As DNA, the CDR3 is TGCAGTGCCCCAACCCAGAGCTCCTACAATGAGCAGTTCTTC.

The chain couples TRBV2 to TRBJ2-7; 10 bases line up with TRBD2. The CDR3 totals 14 residues. J was trimmed by 0 bases and V by 10 bases; bases with no gene match: 6. CDR1 is SNHLY and CDR2 is FYNNEI in the germline V gene. CDR3 amino acids: CAIYSGRHSYEQYF. The CDR3 DNA sequence: TGTGCCATCTATAGCGGGAGGCACTCCTACGAGCAGTACTTC.

This clonotype was observed a few times. The chain links TRBV3-1 to TRBJ1-2; a possible D gene is TRBD1 (5 bases). The CDR3 is 15 residues long. Germline CDR1 and CDR2: LGHDT and YNNKEL (reference sequence). With 4 bases removed from V and 4 bases from J, the gap between germline ends came to 16 bases. The CDR3 nucleotides read TGTGCCAGCAGCCCCGGACACGGACATTTCTATGGCTACACCTTC. Translating it yields CASSPGHGHFYGYTF.

V and J are TRBV29-1 and TRBJ2-5; 14 bases are a match to TRBD2. CDR3 length equals 16 residues. V lost 8 bases and J lost 6; bases outside the gene matches: 14. Per germline, CDR1 SQVTM and CDR2 ANQGSEA. The CDR3 region is CSPKPGLAGDGKTQYF. For the CDR3, the DNA is TGCAGCCCGAAACCGGGACTAGCGGGAGATGGAAAGACCCAGTACTTC.

The V gene is TRBV15, the J gene TRBJ1-3, with 10 bases matching TRBD1. The CDR3 loop spans 17 amino acids. Germline loops: CDR1 LNHNV, CDR2 YYDKDF (reference sequence). V trimming: 1 base; J trimming: 3 bases; junction bases outside the gene matches: 6. In DNA, the CDR3 is TGTGCCACCAGCAGAGGTCTTGGGACAGGGGTTGGAAACACCATATATTTT. Translation gives CATSRGLGTGVGNTIYF.

In its sample, this clonotype was seen a few times. The chain has TRBV5-1 and TRBJ2-3; 7 bases match TRBD1. From germline, CDR1 is SGHRS and CDR2 YFSETQ. The V segment lost 2 bases and the J segment 3 bases; nucleotides outside the gene matches: 6. This CDR3 comprises 15 residues. CDR3 DNA sequence: TGCGCCAGCAGCTTCGAGGGACAGAAGACAGATACGCAGTATTTT. Amino acids: CASSFEGQKTDTQYF.

This clonotype appeared a few times. The V and J genes are TRBV6-2 or TRBV6-3 and TRBJ2-7; 14 bases match TRBD2. This CDR3 is built from 16 residues. Germline CDR1 MNHEY, CDR2 SVGEGT. The V gene end was trimmed by 6 bases and the J gene end by 2 bases; junction bases not matched to a gene: 6. The CDR3 region is CASRGLAGDIPYEQYF. In DNA form, the CDR3 reads TGTGCCAGCAGGGGACTAGCGGGAGATATCCCCTACGAGCAGTACTTC.

The rearrangement uses TRBV29-1 and TRBJ2-1; no definite D call. In germline, CDR1 is SQVTM, CDR2 ANQGSEA. The CDR3 loop spans 12 amino acids. The germline V and J ends were trimmed by 8 bases and 3 bases, with 11 bases remaining between them. Written as DNA, the CDR3 is TGCAGCACCATGGGGATCTACAATGAGCAGTTCTTC. This gives the protein CSTMGIYNEQFF.

This clonotype has at least ten counts. The chain is built from TRBV7-2 and TRBJ1-1, with D unclear. This CDR3 contains 15 residues. Germline CDR1 reads SGHTA; CDR2 reads FQGNSA. V lost 5 bases to trimming and J lost 0 bases, with 13 bases between them. The DNA for the CDR3 is TGTGCCAGCAGCCGGAGGATGGGTCTGAACACTGAAGCTTTCTTT. Its protein is CASSRRMGLNTEAFF.

CDR3 in amino acids: CASSILAVSYNEQFF. The CDR3 nucleotides are TGTGCCAGTAGTATACTAGCGGTCTCCTACAATGAGCAGTTCTTC. The V gene is TRBV19, the J gene TRBJ2-1; 7 nucleotides match TRBD2. Trimming took 2 bases from V and 0 from J; bases not matched to a gene: 1. The CDR3 has 15 residues. CDR1 is LNHDA and CDR2 is SQIVND in the germline V gene (reference sequence).

This clonotype was counted at least ten times. The rearrangement links TRBV27 to TRBJ2-5; D is perhaps TRBD1 or TRBD2 (5 bases each). CDR3 length equals 13 residues. Germline V CDR1 and CDR2: MNHEY, SMNVEV (reference sequence). The V end was cut by 3 bases, the J end by 5 bases, with 10 bases between. This chain's CDR3 is CASSFGGSETQYF. In DNA, the CDR3 is TGTGCCAGCAGTTTTGGGGGTTCGGAGACCCAGTACTTC.

This clonotype was counted a few times. The chain combines TRBV3-1 with TRBJ2-1; D might be TRBD2 (6 bases). V lost 4 bases to trimming and J lost 8 bases, with 18 bases between them. CDR1 and CDR2 from the germline V gene are LGHDT and YNNKEL (reference sequence). The CDR3 has 15 residues. Written as DNA, the CDR3 is TGTGCCAGCAGCCCGACGCAAATGCGGGGCTATGAGCAGTTCTTC. Amino acid sequence: CASSPTQMRGYEQFF.

This clonotype occurred many times. This rearrangement joins TRBV5-6 to TRBJ2-6; no clear D gene. The germline V gene has CDR1 SGHDT and CDR2 YYEEEE. V was clipped by 1 base and J by 0 bases, with 5 bases between them. The CDR3 loop spans 15 amino acids. This CDR3 reads CASSLWGSGANVLTF. Written as DNA, the CDR3 is TGTGCCAGCAGCTTGTGGGGCTCTGGGGCCAACGTCCTGACTTTC.